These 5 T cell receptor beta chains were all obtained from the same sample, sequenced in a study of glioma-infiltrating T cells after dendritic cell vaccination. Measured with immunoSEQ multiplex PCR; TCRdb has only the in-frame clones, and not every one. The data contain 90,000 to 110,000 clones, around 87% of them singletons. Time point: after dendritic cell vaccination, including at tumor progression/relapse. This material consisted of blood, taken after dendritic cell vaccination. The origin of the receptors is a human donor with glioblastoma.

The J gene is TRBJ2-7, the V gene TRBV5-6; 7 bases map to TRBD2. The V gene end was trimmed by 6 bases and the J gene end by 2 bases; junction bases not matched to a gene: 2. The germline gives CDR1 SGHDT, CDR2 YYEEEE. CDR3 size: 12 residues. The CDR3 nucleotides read TGTGCCAGCACCCGGGGGGCCTACGAGCAGTACTTC. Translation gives CASTRGAYEQYF.

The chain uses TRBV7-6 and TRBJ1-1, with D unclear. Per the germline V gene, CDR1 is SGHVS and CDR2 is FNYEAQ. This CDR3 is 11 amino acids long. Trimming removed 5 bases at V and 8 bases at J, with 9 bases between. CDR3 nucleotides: TGTGCCAGCAGCCTGGGAGAGGAAGCTTTCTTT. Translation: CASSLGEEAFF.

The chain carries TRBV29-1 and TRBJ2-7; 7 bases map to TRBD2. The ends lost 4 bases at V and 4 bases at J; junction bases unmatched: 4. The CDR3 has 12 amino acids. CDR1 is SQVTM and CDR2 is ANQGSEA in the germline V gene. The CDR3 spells CSVGAGEYEQYF. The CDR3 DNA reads TGCAGCGTTGGCGCGGGGGAGTACGAGCAGTACTTC.

CDR3 nucleotides: TGTGCCAGCACCTGGACAGCAAGCAATCAGCCCCAGCATTTT. Its protein product is CASTWTASNQPQHF. J is TRBJ1-5 and V is TRBV2; tentative D call: TRBD1 (6 bases). V was cut by 7 bases and J by 1 base, with 11 bases left in between. CDR1 SNHLY and CDR2 FYNNEI come from the germline V gene. The CDR3 totals 14 residues.

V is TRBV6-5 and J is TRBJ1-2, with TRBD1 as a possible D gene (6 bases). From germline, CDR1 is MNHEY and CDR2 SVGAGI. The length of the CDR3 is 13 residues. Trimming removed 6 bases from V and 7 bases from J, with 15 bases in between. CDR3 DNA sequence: TGTGCCAGCAGATCACAGGGCCTCGGTGGCTACACCTTC. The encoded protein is CASRSQGLGGYTF.